This passage covers 27 T cell receptor beta chains from one sample sequenced in a study of T cells in Graves' hyperthyroidism and ophthalmopathy. The investigators amplified TCR beta CDR3 regions from RNA transcripts. Primed by the HTBI set, a first-round RT-PCR was run on the TCR CDR3. TCRdb re-called the multiplex PCR reads through MiXCR, storing one row per CDR3 protein. The table lists fewer than 400,000 distinct CDR3 sequences, 11% to 15% of them singletons, with 28% in the top ten. Sequenced: blood. The receptors were gathered from a man between 45 and 60 years old with Graves' ophthalmopathy.

V usage is TRBV25-1 and J usage is TRBJ2-7; 7 bases agree with TRBD1. This CDR3 is built from 14 residues. J gave up 3 bases and V 2 bases, and 4 bases lay outside the gene matches. CDR1 MGHDK and CDR2 SYGVNS come from the germline V gene. The CDR3 here is CASSEPGQNYEQYF. Written as DNA, the CDR3 is TGTGCCAGCAGTGAACCGGGACAGAACTACGAGCAGTACTTC.

This clonotype was counted ten times or more. V gene TRBV30 combines with J gene TRBJ1-5; D not certain. The CDR3 has 15 residues. Germline V gives CDR1 GTSNPN, CDR2 SVGIG (reference sequence). With 0 bases removed from V and 2 bases from J, the gap between germline ends came to 11 bases. The CDR3 DNA sequence: TGTGCCTGGAGTGTACCGGGTACGGGCAATCAGCCCCAGCATTTT. Translation gives CAWSVPGTGNQPQHF.

The CDR3 sequence: CASSTGQGNPKAFF. Here the CDR3 DNA reads TGTGCCAGTAGTACTGGACAGGGGAACCCGAAAGCTTTCTTT. The rearrangement links TRBV19 to TRBJ1-1; 9 positions match TRBD1. The germline gives CDR1 LNHDA, CDR2 SQIVND (reference sequence). The V and J ends lost 4 bases and 9 bases, in that order; junction bases with no gene match: 9. CDR3 length: 14 residues.

The V call is TRBV24-1, the J call TRBJ2-1, with 11 bases that match TRBD2. The length of the CDR3 is 16 residues. Trimming at V came to 1 base and at J to 4 bases, leaving 2 bases not matched to a gene. Germline CDR1 is KGHDR and CDR2 is SFDVKD. The CDR3 loop is CATSDFSGRGYNEQFF. CDR3 nucleotides: TGTGCCACCAGTGATTTTAGCGGGAGGGGATACAATGAGCAGTTCTTC.

This clonotype was found once. A much larger clone is a single base away; this may be a read error. This sequence joins TRBV5-5 and TRBJ1-1; no reliable D call. This CDR3 has 15 residues. CDR1 is SGHKS, CDR2 YYEKEE, per germline (reference sequence). V was trimmed by 0 bases and J by 4 bases, leaving 13 bases between them. CDR3 nucleotides: TGTGCCAGCAGCTTGGGGGGTGGGCCGGCCACTGAAGCTTTCTTT. Protein: CASSLGGGPATEAFF. Combining the CDR3 with reference TRBV5-5 and TRBJ1-1 gives the whole variable domain DAGVTQSPTHLIKTRGQQVTLRCSPISGHKSVSWYQQVLGQGPQFIFQYYEKEERGRGNFPDRFSARQFPNYSSELNVNALLLGDSALYLCASSLGGGPATEAFFGQGTRLTVV.

Many counts were recorded for this clonotype. V is TRBV4-1 and J is TRBJ2-1; D remains unclear. CDR1 and CDR2 from the germline V gene are MGHRA and YSYEKL. Trimming stripped 5 bases from V and 9 bases from J, with 8 bases between. CDR3 length: 11 amino acids. CDR3 coding DNA: TGCGCCAGCAGCACTTGGGGTGAGCAGTTCTTC. Its protein is CASSTWGEQFF.

This chain connects TRBV19 to TRBJ2-7; no definite D call. Germline values: CDR1 LNHDA, CDR2 SQIVND (reference sequence). The CDR3 is 14 amino acids. V was clipped by 3 bases and J by 2 bases, with 11 bases between them. CDR3 sequence reads: CASSIIGLPYEQYF. CDR3 nucleotides: TGTGCCAGTAGTATCATCGGCTTGCCCTACGAGCAGTACTTC.

There are a few counts of this clonotype. The chain employs TRBV10-3 and TRBJ1-2; no reliable D call. CDR1 is ENHRY, CDR2 SYGVKD, per germline. The CDR3 length is 12 residues. Trimming stripped 8 bases from V and 5 bases from J, with 12 bases between. The CDR3 reads CAIYMPGYGYTF. CDR3 in DNA: TGTGCCATCTACATGCCGGGGTATGGCTACACCTTC.

The chain carries TRBV7-2 and TRBJ2-2; D remains ambiguous. This CDR3 spans 14 amino acids. Germline V lookup: CDR1 SGHTA, CDR2 FQGNSA. V lost 5 bases to trimming and J lost 4 bases, with 11 bases between them. In nucleotides, the CDR3 is TGTGCCAGCAGCCCGTACGGCTCCACCGGGGAGCTGTTTTTT. Its protein product is CASSPYGSTGELFF. The full variable domain, completed using reference TRBV7-2 and TRBJ2-2, is GAGVSQSPSNKVTEKGKDVELRCDPISGHTALYWYRQSLGQGLEFLIYFQGNSAPDKSGLPSDRFSAERTGGSVSTLTIQRTQQEDSAVYLCASSPYGSTGELFFGEGSRLTVL.

This clonotype was detected ten times or more. The rearrangement joins TRBV20-1 to TRBJ1-5; 11 nucleotides match TRBD1. Germline loops: CDR1 DFQATT, CDR2 SNEGSKA (reference sequence). This CDR3 has 16 residues. V lost 5 bases to trimming and J lost 7 bases; unmatched junction nucleotides: 13. CDR3 sequence (DNA): TGCAGTGCTGCGATGGACAGGGGGCTCGTCGGACAGCCCCAGCATTTT. Translated, it gives CSAAMDRGLVGQPQHF.

Ten or more counts support this clonotype. The gene calls are TRBV7-9 and TRBJ2-1, with D perhaps matching TRBD1 (5 bases). This CDR3 is 13 amino acids long. Germline-derived CDR1 and CDR2 are SEHNR and FQNEAQ (reference sequence). V gave up 5 bases and J gave up 2 bases, with 7 bases separating them. The CDR3 nucleotides are TGTGCCAGCAGCAGGGGTCCCTACAATGAGCAGTTCTTC. Translation gives CASSRGPYNEQFF.

This clonotype occurred many times. The rearrangement links TRBV7-2 to TRBJ2-1; D may be TRBD2 (5 bases). From germline, CDR1 is SGHTA and CDR2 FQGNSA. The ends were cut back, 4 bases at V and 5 bases at J, with 12 bases in the middle. The CDR3 runs 14 residues. The CDR3 DNA reads TGTGCCAGCAGCTCCTCCACTAGTGACAATGAGCAGTTCTTC. Protein product: CASSSSTSDNEQFF.

This clonotype has ten or more counts. V is TRBV11-2 and J is TRBJ2-5, with 8 nucleotides matching TRBD1. V was pared by 7 bases and J by 5 bases, with 6 bases of the junction left unmatched. CDR1 is SGHAT and CDR2 is FQNNGV in the germline V gene. The CDR3 runs 13 residues. The CDR3 sequence: CASTLQGGETQYF. For the CDR3, the DNA is TGTGCCAGCACCCTACAGGGGGGCGAGACCCAGTACTTC. The full variable domain, completed using reference TRBV11-2 and TRBJ2-5, is EAGVAQSPRYKIIEKRQSVAFWCNPISGHATLYWYQQILGQGPKLLIQFQNNGVVDDSQLPKDRFSAERLKGVDSTLKIQPAKLEDSAVYLCASTLQGGETQYFGPGTRLLVL.

In its sample, this clonotype was seen many times. The chain combines TRBV20-1 with TRBJ2-7, with 11 bases fitting TRBD2. V was clipped by 5 bases and J by 4 bases; unmatched bases: 4. Germline V gene data show CDR1 as DFQATT and CDR2 as SNEGSKA (reference sequence). The CDR3 covers 13 residues. The CDR3 DNA reads as TGCAGTGCTGGGGGACTAGCGGATTACGAGCAGTACTTC. This sequence encodes CSAGGLADYEQYF.

This clonotype was seen repeatedly, ten times or more. The chain employs TRBV3-1 and TRBJ1-2, with D perhaps TRBD1 (6 bases). The CDR3 runs 14 residues. Trimming cost V 4 bases and J 3 bases, with 12 bases left between them. The germline V gene has CDR1 LGHDT and CDR2 YNNKEL (reference sequence). CDR3 DNA sequence: TGTGCCAGCAGCCCCGGGGGCCTGGACTATGGCTACACCTTC. Translating gives CASSPGGLDYGYTF.

The CDR3 DNA is TGTGCTAGTGGACCGGGGGTGAGGACGCAGTATTTT. Translated: CASGPGVRTQYF. The chain employs TRBV12-5 and TRBJ2-3, with D possibly being TRBD2 (6 bases). The germline V gene encodes CDR1 LGHNT and CDR2 FRNRAP. The V and J ends lost 6 bases and 9 bases respectively, with 13 bases between them. CDR3 length: 12 residues.

This clonotype has a count of ten or more. J is TRBJ2-3 and V is TRBV20-1; D not resolved. The CDR3 is 12 amino acids. CDR1 DFQATT and CDR2 SNEGSKA come from the germline V gene (reference sequence). V shed 1 base and J shed 4 bases, with 6 bases lying between them. This CDR3 is CSARAEADTQYF. The CDR3 bases are TGCAGTGCTAGAGCTGAGGCAGATACGCAGTATTTT.

V usage is TRBV9 and J usage is TRBJ2-3, with TRBD1 matching over 10 bases. Germline V gives CDR1 SGDLS, CDR2 YYNGEE. Trimming took 2 bases from V and 1 from J; bases not matched to a gene: 4. The CDR3 is 16 amino acids. The CDR3 coding sequence is TGTGCCAGCAGCGTCCGGACAGGGGGTGGCACAGATACGCAGTATTTT. Its protein is CASSVRTGGGTDTQYF.

This clonotype was recorded at least ten times. The rearrangement links TRBV6-2 or TRBV6-3 to TRBJ2-7; D is tentatively TRBD1 or TRBD2 (5 bases each). The germline V and J ends were trimmed by 7 bases and 3 bases, with 19 bases remaining between them. Germline V gives CDR1 MNHEY, CDR2 SVGEGT. The CDR3 is 15 residues long. The CDR3 sequence: CASIFTGTPYYEQYF. For the CDR3, the DNA is TGTGCCAGCATTTTCACCGGGACGCCGTACTACGAGCAGTACTTC.

This clonotype showed up just a few times. The gene calls are TRBV7-9 and TRBJ1-1; no definite D call. Germline assignment: CDR1 SEHNR and CDR2 FQNEAQ (reference sequence). The length of the CDR3 is 12 residues. Trimming shortened V by 8 bases and J by 5 bases, and 12 bases separated the two germline ends. The chain's CDR3 is CASLSLGTEAFF. CDR3 DNA: TGTGCCAGCCTCTCATTGGGGACTGAAGCTTTCTTT.

Of note for this clonotype: Mismatch with germline at one junction end may stem from a read error. V and J are TRBV7-8 and TRBJ2-1; D gene ambiguous. CDR3 length equals 15 residues. Germline V lookup: CDR1 SGHVS, CDR2 FQNEAQ. The CDR3 loop reads CTSSLSSSSYNEQFF. DNA of the CDR3: TGTACCAGCAGCTTATCCTCTAGCTCCTACAATGAGCAGTTCTTC. Based on the CDR3 plus reference TRBV7-8 and TRBJ2-1, the full variable domain is GAGVSQSPRYKVAKRGQDVALRCDPISGHVSLFWYQQALGQGPEFLTYFQNEAQLDKSGLPSDRFFAERPEGSVSTLKIQRTQQEDSAVYLCTSSLSSSSYNEQFFGPGTRLTVL.

The table lists this clonotype with many counts. This chain joins TRBV28 and TRBJ1-1; no clear D. V gave up 7 bases and J gave up 0 bases, with 9 bases separating them. Germline-derived CDR1 and CDR2 are MDHEN and SYDVKM. The CDR3 extends over 13 amino acids. Here the CDR3 DNA reads TGTGCCAGCACCTATGTGATGAACACTGAAGCTTTCTTT. This translates into CASTYVMNTEAFF.

J is TRBJ1-1 and V is TRBV29-1; no clear D gene. The V end lost 0 bases, the J end lost 4 bases, and 3 bases lay between the germline ends. Germline assignment: CDR1 SQVTM and CDR2 ANQGSEA. This CDR3 spans 11 amino acids. Here the CDR3 DNA reads TGCAGCGTTGAAGACAGCACTGAAGCTTTCTTT. Protein: CSVEDSTEAFF.

The chain carries TRBV2 and TRBJ1-4, with D perhaps TRBD1 (6 bases). The CDR3 runs 12 residues. Looked up from germline, CDR1 is SNHLY and CDR2 is FYNNEI. V shed 10 bases and J shed 8 bases, with 14 bases lying between them. CDR3 residues: CATRGFREKLFF. Here the CDR3 DNA reads TGTGCCACAAGGGGGTTTCGCGAAAAACTGTTTTTT.

This clonotype was counted ten times or more. The chain combines TRBV28 with TRBJ2-7, with TRBD2 identical over 10 bases. This CDR3 is 12 amino acids long. The V segment lost 9 bases and the J segment 6 bases; nucleotides outside the gene matches: 5. Germline V gene sequence: CDR1 MDHEN, CDR2 SYDVKM. CDR3: CASSSGSSEQYF. DNA for the CDR3: TGTGCCAGTTCTAGCGGGAGTAGCGAGCAGTACTTC.

In this sample, this clonotype turned up once. The chain employs TRBV10-3 and TRBJ1-2; D may be TRBD1 (5 bases). The CDR3 length is 13 residues. Germline lookup yields CDR1 ENHRY and CDR2 SYGVKD. V was pared by 8 bases and J by 7 bases, with 17 bases between. The CDR3 bases are TGTGCCATCGGGCCAGGGACGGAGATTGGCTACACCTTC. It encodes CAIGPGTEIGYTF.

With regard to this clonotype: This may be a read error, as it is one base from a much larger clone. The rearrangement joins TRBV5-6 to TRBJ2-1, with TRBD1 matching 8 bases. Germline V lookup: CDR1 SGHDT, CDR2 YYEEEE. The CDR3 is made up of 15 amino acids. The CDR3 reads CASSEETGANNERFF. CDR3 DNA sequence: TGTGCCAGCAGCGAGGAGACAGGGGCCAACAATGAGCGGTTCTTC.